This T cell receptor beta chain was sequenced for a study of cytotoxic CD8 clonotypes in ibrutinib-treated CLL. The germline gives CDR1 SNHLY, CDR2 FYNNEI. The CDR3 loop spans 15 amino acids. Trimming took off 6 bases at V and 8 bases at J, with 20 bases between the two ends. Repertoires were generated with immunoSEQ multiplex PCR, while TCRdb's copy carries only in-frame clones and drops some. The table includes more than 85,000 clones, about 74% detected once. Sequencing was performed on PBMCs, taken after 24 months of ibrutinib treatment. The chain joins TRBV2 to TRBJ2-1; tentatively, D is TRBD1 (6 bases). This TCR was recovered from a human donor with chronic lymphocytic leukemia. The CDR3 DNA reads TGTGCCAGCAGGGACCGACAAGGGGGAAGGCATGAGCAGTTCTTC. It specifies CASRDRQGGRHEQFF.